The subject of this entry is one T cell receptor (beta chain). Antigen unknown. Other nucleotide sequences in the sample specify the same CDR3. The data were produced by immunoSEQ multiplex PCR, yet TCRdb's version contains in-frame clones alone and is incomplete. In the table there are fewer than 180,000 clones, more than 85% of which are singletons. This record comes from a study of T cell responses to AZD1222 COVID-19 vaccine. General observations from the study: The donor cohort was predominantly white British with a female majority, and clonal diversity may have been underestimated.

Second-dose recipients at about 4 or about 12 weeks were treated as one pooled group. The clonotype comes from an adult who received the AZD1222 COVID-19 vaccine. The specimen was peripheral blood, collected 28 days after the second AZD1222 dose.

CDR3 residues: CASSPPGRNYEQYF. The CDR3 DNA sequence: TGTGCCAGCAGCCCTCCGGGACGGAACTACGAGCAGTACTTC. The J gene is TRBJ2-7, the V gene TRBV7-9; D is tentatively TRBD1 or TRBD2 (5 bases each). The CDR3 is 14 amino acids. V was cut by 5 bases and J by 3 bases, with 14 bases left in between. Per germline, CDR1 SEHNR and CDR2 FQNEAQ (reference sequence).